Listed below are T cell receptor beta chains from one sample, sequenced in a study of T cell changes during pregnancy in multiple sclerosis. Generated by immunoSEQ multiplex PCR, the TCRdb table keeps only in-frame clones and is missing some. The sample lists approximately 85,000 clones, about nine tenths occurring once. The starting material was peripheral blood, obtained in the first trimester of pregnancy. The receptors shown here come from a female donor with multiple sclerosis, enrolled in a pregnancy study. CDR3s include the opening cysteine and the closing phenylalanine or tryptophan. The D gene is left open where the match is weak. Not every row has a clone size; where given, it reads once, few, many or a size class.

TRBJ1-1	NA	TRBV28	NA	TGTGCCAGCAGTCCGACGTGGGCGAACACTGAAGCTTTCTTT	CASSPTWANTEAFF
TRBJ1-1	NA	TRBV9	NA	TGTGCCAGCAGCGTAGGACACCGGAACACTGAAGCTTTCTTT	CASSVGHRNTEAFF
TRBJ2-5	NA	TRBV25-1	NA	TGTGCCAGCACTAGGGGTAGGGGCCGAGAGACCCAGTACTTC	CASTRGRGRETQYF
TRBJ2-2	NA	TRBV6-6	NA	TGTGCCAGCAGCTTCCTCGGGGTCACCGGGGAGCTGTTTTTT	CASSFLGVTGELFF
TRBJ1-5	NA	TRBV18	NA	TGTGCCAGCTCACCACGGGCAGGCAATCAGCCCCAGCATTTT	CASSPRAGNQPQHF
TRBJ1-1	NA	TRBV5-1	NA	TGCGCCAGCAGCTTACAAGTAATGAACACTGAAGCTTTCTTT	CASSLQVMNTEAFF
TRBJ1-5	NA	TRBV28	TRBD1	TGTGCCAGCAGTCCCAATTACAGGGGATCTAGGCCCCAGCATTTT	CASSPNYRGSRPQHF
TRBJ1-2	NA	TRBV27	TRBD1	TGTGCCAGCAGTTACGACCCCGACAGGGCGCGAGACGGGCGTCAAGGCTACACCTTC	CASSYDPDRARDGRQGYTF
TRBJ2-7	NA	TRBV7-3	TRBD1	TGTGCCAGCAGCTTAACCGGGGGACAGGGTTACGAGCAGTACTTC	CASSLTGGQGYEQYF
TRBJ2-5	once	TRBV9	NA	TGTGCCAGCAGCGTAGGAGGTAACCAAGAGACCCAGTACTTC	CASSVGGNQETQYF
TRBJ2-1	many	TRBV28	NA	TGTGCCAGCAGTTTGGGCCCCTCTTGGTTCTTC	CASSLGPSWFF
TRBJ2-1	many	TRBV6-4	TRBD1	TGTGCCAGCAGCCAGGGGACAGACATGTACAATGAGCAGTTCTTC	CASSQGTDMYNEQFF
TRBJ2-1	NA	TRBV7-2	TRBD2	TGTGCCAGCAGCTTAGCGCGGGGCGGGAGGGCATTAGAGCAGTTCTTC	CASSLARGGRALEQFF
TRBJ2-6	NA	TRBV4-3	NA	TGCGCCAGCAGCCAAGAGCCTATTCTCTCTGGGGCCAACGTCCTGACTTTC	CASSQEPILSGANVLTF
TRBJ1-6	NA	TRBV5-4	TRBD1	TGTGCCAGCAGCTTTGGGGGACAGCTTAATTCACCCCTCCACTTT	CASSFGGQLNSPLHF
TRBJ2-7	NA	TRBV10-3	TRBD1	TGTGCCATCAGCGGGACAGGACCCTACGAGCAGTACTTC	CAISGTGPYEQYF
TRBJ2-2	NA	TRBV19	TRBD2	TGTGCCAGTAGTATAAATAGCGGGAGCACCGGGGAGCTGTTTTTT	CASSINSGSTGELFF
TRBJ2-7	NA	TRBV19	NA	TGTGCCAGTAGCCCCTCACGCGGGGTGGGATCCTACGAGCAGTACTTC	CASSPSRGVGSYEQYF
TRBJ2-3	NA	TRBV27	TRBD2	TGTGCCAGCAGTCTAGTTAGCGGGAGGGGCACAGATACGCAGTATTTT	CASSLVSGRGTDTQYF
TRBJ1-1	NA	TRBV19	NA	TGTGCCAGTAGTAGGGGGCCGAACACTGAAGCTTTCTTT	CASSRGPNTEAFF
TRBJ2-1	NA	TRBV7-2	TRBD1	TGTGCCAGCAGTTTTACCGGGACAGGCTACAATGAGCAGTTCTTC	CASSFTGTGYNEQFF
TRBJ2-7	NA	TRBV6-6	TRBD1	TGTGCCAGCAGTTACGACAGGGGCTACGAGCAGTACTTC	CASSYDRGYEQYF
TRBJ2-3	once	TRBV5-1	TRBD2	TGCGCCAGCAGCCAGAGCGGGAGAAAGACAGATACGCAGTATTTT	CASSQSGRKTDTQYF